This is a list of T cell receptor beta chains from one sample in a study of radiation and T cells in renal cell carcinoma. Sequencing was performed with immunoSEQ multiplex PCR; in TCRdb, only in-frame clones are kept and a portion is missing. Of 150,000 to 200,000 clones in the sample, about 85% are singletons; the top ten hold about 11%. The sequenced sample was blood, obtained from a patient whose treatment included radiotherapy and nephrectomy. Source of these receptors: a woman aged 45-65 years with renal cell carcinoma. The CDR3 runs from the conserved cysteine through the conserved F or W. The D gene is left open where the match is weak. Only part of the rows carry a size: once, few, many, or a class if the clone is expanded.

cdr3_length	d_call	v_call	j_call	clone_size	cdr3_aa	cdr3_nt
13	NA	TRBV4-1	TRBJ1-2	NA	CASSQVAAYGYTF	TGCGCCAGCAGCCAAGTCGCCGCGTATGGCTACACCTTC
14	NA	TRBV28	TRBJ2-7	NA	CASSSPVLPHEQYF	TGTGCCAGCAGTTCGCCCGTCCTCCCCCACGAGCAGTACTTC
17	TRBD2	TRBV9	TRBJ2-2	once	CASSVEEGLAGTGELFF	TGTGCCAGCAGCGTAGAGGAGGGACTAGCAGGCACCGGGGAGCTGTTTTTT
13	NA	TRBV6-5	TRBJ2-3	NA	CASKRDPGDTQYF	TGTGCCAGCAAGAGGGACCCGGGAGATACGCAGTATTTT
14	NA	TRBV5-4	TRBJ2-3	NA	CASSLGQATDTQYF	TGTGCCAGCAGCTTGGGACAGGCCACAGATACGCAGTATTTT
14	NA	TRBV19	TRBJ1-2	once	CAIKGGDKDYGYTF	TGTGCCATTAAGGGAGGGGACAAGGACTATGGCTACACCTTC
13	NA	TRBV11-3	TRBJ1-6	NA	CASSLDSDSPLHF	TGTGCCAGCAGCTTAGATTCGGATTCACCCCTCCACTTT
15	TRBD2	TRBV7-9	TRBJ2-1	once	CASSLASGANNEQFF	TGTGCCAGCAGCTTAGCTAGCGGGGCTAACAATGAGCAGTTCTTC
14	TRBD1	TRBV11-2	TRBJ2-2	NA	CASSFPTGAGELFF	TGTGCCAGCAGCTTCCCAACAGGGGCCGGGGAGCTGTTTTTT
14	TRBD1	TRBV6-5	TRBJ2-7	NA	CASSYQRQGYEQYF	TGTGCCAGCAGTTACCAACGACAGGGCTACGAGCAGTACTTC
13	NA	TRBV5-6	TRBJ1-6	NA	CASSPRGDTPLHF	TGTGCCAGCAGCCCCAGAGGGGACACACCCCTCCACTTT